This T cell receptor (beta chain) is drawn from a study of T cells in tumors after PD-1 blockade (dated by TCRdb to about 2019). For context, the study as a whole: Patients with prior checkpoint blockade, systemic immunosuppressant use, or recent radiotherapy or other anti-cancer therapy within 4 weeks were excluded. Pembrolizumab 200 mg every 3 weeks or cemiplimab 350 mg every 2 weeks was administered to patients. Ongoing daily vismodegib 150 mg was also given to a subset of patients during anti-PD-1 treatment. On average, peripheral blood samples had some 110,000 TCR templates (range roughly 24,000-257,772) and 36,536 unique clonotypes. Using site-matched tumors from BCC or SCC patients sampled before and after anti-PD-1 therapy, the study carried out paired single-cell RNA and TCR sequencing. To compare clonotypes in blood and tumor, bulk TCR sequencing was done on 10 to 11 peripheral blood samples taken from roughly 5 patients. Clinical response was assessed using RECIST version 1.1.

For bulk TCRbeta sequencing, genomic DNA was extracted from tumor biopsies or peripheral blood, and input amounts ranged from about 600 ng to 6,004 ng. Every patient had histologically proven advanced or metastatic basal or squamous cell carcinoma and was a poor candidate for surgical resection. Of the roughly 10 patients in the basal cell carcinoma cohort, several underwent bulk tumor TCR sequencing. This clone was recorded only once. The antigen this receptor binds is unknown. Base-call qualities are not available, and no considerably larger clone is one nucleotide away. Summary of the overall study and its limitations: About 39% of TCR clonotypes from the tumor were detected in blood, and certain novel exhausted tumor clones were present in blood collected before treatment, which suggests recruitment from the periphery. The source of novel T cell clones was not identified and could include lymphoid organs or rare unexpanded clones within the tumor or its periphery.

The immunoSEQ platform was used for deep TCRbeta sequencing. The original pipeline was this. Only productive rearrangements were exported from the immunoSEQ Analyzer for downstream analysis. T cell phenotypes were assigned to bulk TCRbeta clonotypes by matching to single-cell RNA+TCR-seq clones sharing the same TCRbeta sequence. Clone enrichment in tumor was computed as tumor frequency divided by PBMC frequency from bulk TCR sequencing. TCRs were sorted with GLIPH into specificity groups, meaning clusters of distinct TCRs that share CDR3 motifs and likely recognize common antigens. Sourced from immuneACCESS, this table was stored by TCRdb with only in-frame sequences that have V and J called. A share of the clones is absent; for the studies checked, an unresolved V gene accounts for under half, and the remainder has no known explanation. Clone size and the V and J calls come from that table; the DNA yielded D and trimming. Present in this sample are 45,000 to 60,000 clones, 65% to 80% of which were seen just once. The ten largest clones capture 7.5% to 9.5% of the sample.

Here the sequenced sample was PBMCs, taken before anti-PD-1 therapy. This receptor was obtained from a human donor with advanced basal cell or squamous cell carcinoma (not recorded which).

The CDR3 has the sequence CASSASRWGSTDTQYF. The DNA is as follows: TGTGCCAGCAGCGCCTCCCGGTGGGGTAGCACAGATACGCAGTATTTT. The chain employs TRBV7-2 and TRBJ2-3; the D segment cannot be called with confidence. At the junction V is shortened by 5 bases and J by 0 bases, with 15 bases in between. The CDR3 covers 16 residues, taking in both the cysteine and the phenylalanine. Only CDR3 DNA remains: 48 bases, in frame from the first base. For CDR1 and CDR2, the germline V gene lists SGHTA and FQGNSA.